This T cell receptor (beta chain) is drawn from a study of T cell repertoires in cytomegalovirus infection. TCRdb re-called the reads with MiXCR, one entry per CDR3 protein. The table lists approximately 120,000 distinct CDR3 sequences, 25% to 35% of them singletons. In this sample, this clonotype turned up a few times. Its antigen is undetermined. The CDR3 contains 14 residues. Germline CDR1 LGHNA, CDR2 YNFKEQ. Deletions cut 4 bases from V and 7 bases from J, with 11 bases between. The chain employs TRBV4-2 and TRBJ1-6; weak D call: TRBD1 (6 bases). The source of this sequence is a human donor in good health (CMV status not recorded). Some clones in this sample may be carry-over from other donors' samples. Sequenced here: CD8+ T cells from cultured PBMCs, sampled from culture after CMV antigen stimulation. In DNA form, the CDR3 reads TGTGCCAGCAGCCCATCGGACAGCAATTCACCCCTCCACTTT. Its translation is CASSPSDSNSPLHF.